The clone carrying this TCR beta chain was found many times. No antigen is known for it. This sample was included in a study of T cells in Graves' hyperthyroidism and ophthalmopathy. Points from the study as a whole: Ophthalmopathy got predicted by the model a median around 6.6 months before its onset. Most thyroid clonotypes expanded above 0.001 were also detected in blood.

V was cut by 8 bases and J by 6 bases, with 13 bases left in between. This CDR3 is 13 amino acids long. Researchers took RNA transcripts and amplified the TCR beta CDR3 regions from them. In the first-round RT-PCR of the TCR CDR3, the HTBI primer set was used. TCRdb processed the multiplex PCR reads anew with MiXCR; each CDR3 protein has one entry. The data show 700,000 to 850,000 distinct CDR3 sequences, approximately 40% seen once. Hyperthyroidism, newly diagnosed and lasting under 2 months, affected patients aged 18 to 65. Investigators excluded patients with uncontrolled infection, other autoimmune disease, pregnancy or lactation.

The clonotype comes from a woman in her thirties or forties with Graves' hyperthyroidism. This chain uses TRBV12-3 or TRBV12-4 with TRBJ1-4; possible D gene TRBD1, 5 bases. The specimen sequenced was blood. The CDR3 coding sequence is TGTGCCAGCTACGGACAAGGAGATGAAAAACTGTTTTTT. This gives the protein CASYGQGDEKLFF.